The 21 T cell receptor beta chains in this list originate from one sample, sequenced in a study of blood T cell repertoires in COVID-19. Assay used: immunoSEQ multiplex PCR; TCRdb lists only in-frame clones, some missing. Of over 60,000 clones in the sample, 82% were seen once. The sequenced sample consisted of peripheral blood. The receptor set was obtained from a human donor in a cohort sampled during active COVID-19.

CDR3 nucleotides: TGTGCCAGCAGTGCTTATCTCCGAGCCTCGTCCGGAAGTACACAGGGCAACGAGCAGTACTTC. As protein: CASSAYLRASSGSTQGNEQYF. The genes are TRBV2 and TRBJ2-7, with D possibly matching TRBD1 (6 bases). Trimming cost V 4 bases and J 5 bases, with 36 bases left between them. CDR3 length: 21 amino acids. From germline, CDR1 is SNHLY and CDR2 FYNNEI.

This rearrangement joins TRBV5-1 to TRBJ2-2, with unresolved D. This CDR3 is 16 amino acids long. V was clipped by 4 bases and J by 2 bases, with 15 bases between them. CDR1 and CDR2 (germline): SGHRS, YFSETQ. In nucleotides, the CDR3 is TGCGCCAGCAGCCTGGGTTGGGCTTCAAACACCGGGGAGCTGTTTTTT. Residues: CASSLGWASNTGELFF.

This chain uses TRBV10-1 with TRBJ2-2; D is unresolved. Trimming stripped 4 bases from V and 3 bases from J, with 12 bases between. Looked up from germline, CDR1 is WNHNN and CDR2 is SYGVQD (reference sequence). The CDR3 consists of 15 residues. CDR3 in amino acids: CASSAELKYTGELFF. CDR3 nucleotides: TGCGCCAGCAGTGCTGAGCTAAAATACACCGGGGAGCTGTTTTTT.

V gene TRBV6-5 combines with J gene TRBJ1-2; D possibly corresponds to TRBD1 (6 bases). The CDR3 is 15 amino acids. The germline gives CDR1 MNHEY, CDR2 SVGAGI. Between the trimmed V and J ends, which lost 7 bases and 4 bases, there was a span of 19 bases. The CDR3 bases are TGTGCCAGCACTCCCACCCAACAGGGTGGCTATGGCTACACCTTC. Its translation: CASTPTQQGGYGYTF.

The genes are TRBV2 and TRBJ1-1; D unresolved. V was clipped by 2 bases and J by 10 bases, with 11 bases between them. Germline V gene sequence: CDR1 SNHLY, CDR2 FYNNEI. This CDR3 region has 12 residues. The CDR3 DNA sequence: TGTGCCAGCAGTGAAAATTGGAGAGTAGCTTTCTTT. This gives the protein CASSENWRVAFF.

The chain joins TRBV19 to TRBJ2-5, with 8 positions matching TRBD1. The CDR3 covers 15 residues. Germline CDR1 and CDR2: LNHDA and SQIVND (reference sequence). Trimming at V came to 3 bases and at J to 5 bases, leaving 8 bases not matched to a gene. The CDR3 DNA reads as TGTGCCAGTAGTATTATGCGACAGGGGCAGGAGACCCAGTACTTC. Translation gives CASSIMRQGQETQYF.

This sequence joins TRBV10-3 and TRBJ2-5, with D possibly being TRBD1 (6 bases). Germline V gives CDR1 ENHRY, CDR2 SYGVKD. Trimming cost V 5 bases and J 5 bases, with 12 bases left between them. The CDR3 spans 13 residues. Written as DNA, the CDR3 is TGTGCCATCAGTCCAGGGGATCGGGAGACCCAGTACTTC. Its protein is CAISPGDRETQYF.

The chain employs TRBV11-2 and TRBJ2-7; TRBD1 might be the D (5 bases). Germline-derived CDR1 and CDR2 are SGHAT and FQNNGV. V lost 2 bases, J lost 0 bases, and 14 bases lay in between. The CDR3 contains 16 residues. CDR3 region: CASSLRGKRSSYEQYF. The CDR3 region has the DNA TGTGCCAGCAGCTTAAGGGGTAAAAGGAGCTCCTACGAGCAGTACTTC.

This clone was found a few times. The rearrangement uses TRBV7-2 and TRBJ1-5; D gene unclear. The CDR3 loop spans 13 amino acids. Trimming left V 1 base short and J 6 bases short, with 7 bases between. Germline V gene sequence: CDR1 SGHTA, CDR2 FQGNSA. The CDR3, as DNA: TGTGCCAGCAGCTTAGGGGCGCTTCAGCCCCAGCATTTT. Translation gives CASSLGALQPQHF.

The gene calls are TRBV6-5 and TRBJ2-7, with a possible D match to TRBD1 (5 bases). V was clipped by 7 bases and J by 1 base, with 11 bases between them. The CDR3 extends over 13 amino acids. Germline assignment: CDR1 MNHEY and CDR2 SVGAGI. As DNA, the CDR3 is TGTGCCAGCAAGCAGGGATTGTCCTACGAGCAGTACTTC. Residues: CASKQGLSYEQYF.

This clone has a single count. This chain links TRBV6-6 with TRBJ1-1, with 9 bases identical to TRBD1. CDR3 length: 13 residues. The junction had 2 bases not matched to a gene; V was cut back by 4 bases and J by 5 bases. Germline V lookup: CDR1 MNHNY, CDR2 SVGAGI (reference sequence). The CDR3 nucleotides are TGTGCCAGCAGTTCGGACAGGGGAACTGAAGCTTTCTTT. This sequence encodes CASSSDRGTEAFF.

V usage is TRBV2 and J usage is TRBJ1-6; D possibly corresponds to TRBD1 (5 bases). V was pared by 6 bases and J by 8 bases, with 20 bases between. The CDR3 covers 16 residues. The V gene's germline CDR1 is SNHLY and CDR2 FYNNEI. The CDR3: CASRHSYGGIYSPLHF. CDR3 bases: TGTGCCAGCAGGCACAGCTACGGGGGGATCTATTCACCCCTCCACTTT.

The rearrangement links TRBV5-1 to TRBJ1-6; tentative D call: TRBD1 (5 bases). The germline CDR1 and CDR2 sequences are SGHRS and YFSETQ. This CDR3 has 16 residues. The V end was cut by 1 base, the J end by 5 bases, with 13 bases between. The CDR3 reads CASSLQGLRNNSPLHF. The CDR3 DNA reads TGCGCCAGCAGCTTGCAGGGCTTGAGAAATAATTCACCCCTCCACTTT. Complete variable domain (other parts from reference TRBV5-1 and TRBJ1-6): KAGVTQTPRYLIKTRGQQVTLSCSPISGHRSVSWYQQTPGQGLQFLFEYFSETQRNKGNFPGRFSGRQFSNSRSEMNVSTLELGDSALYLCASSLQGLRNNSPLHFGNGTRLTVT.

The chain joins TRBV5-1 to TRBJ2-7; D perhaps matches TRBD1 (5 bases). Trimming stripped 0 bases from V and 0 bases from J, with 16 bases between. CDR3 length equals 17 residues. Looked up from germline, CDR1 is SGHRS and CDR2 is YFSETQ. CDR3 DNA sequence: TGCGCCAGCAGCTTGGCAGAACTCAGGGCTTACTCCTACGAGCAGTACTTC. This encodes CASSLAELRAYSYEQYF.

The CDR3 DNA reads TGTGCCAGCAGCTCGGACAGGGGGCGAGTAGCCGGGGAGCTGTTTTTT. It specifies CASSSDRGRVAGELFF. This chain connects TRBV13 to TRBJ2-2; 11 nucleotides match TRBD1. V shed 4 bases, J shed 6 bases, and the junction held 7 bases outside the gene matches. The germline V gene encodes CDR1 PRHDT and CDR2 FYEKMQ (reference sequence). The CDR3 covers 16 residues.

The chain couples TRBV15 to TRBJ1-2; TRBD1 is a possible D gene (6 bases). CDR3 length: 13 residues. V dropped 3 bases and J dropped 8 bases, with 13 bases sitting between them. Germline lookup yields CDR1 LNHNV and CDR2 YYDKDF (reference sequence). CDR3 amino acids: CATSRPGGAGYTF. DNA for the CDR3: TGTGCCACCAGCAGGCCTGGGGGGGCCGGCTACACCTTC. The full variable domain, rest sourced from reference TRBV15 and TRBJ1-2, is DAMVIQNPRYQVTQFGKPVTLSCSQTLNHNVMYWYQQKSSQAPKLLFHYYDKDFNNEADTPDNFQSRRPNTSFCFLDIRSPGLGDTAMYLCATSRPGGAGYTFGSGTRLTVV.

The V gene is TRBV6-5, the J gene TRBJ2-7; D is perhaps TRBD2 (6 bases). The germline gives CDR1 MNHEY, CDR2 SVGAGI. The germline V and J ends were trimmed by 6 bases and 0 bases, with 15 bases remaining between them. This CDR3 has 15 residues. CDR3 nucleotide sequence: TGTGCCAGCAGCGGAGACGGACTAAGCTCCTACGAGCAGTACTTC. Protein product: CASSGDGLSSYEQYF.

V gene TRBV30 combines with J gene TRBJ1-2, with D hard to call. Germline V gene data show CDR1 as GTSNPN and CDR2 as SVGIG (reference sequence). V gave up 4 bases and J gave up 3 bases, with 21 bases separating them. The CDR3 totals 16 residues. The CDR3 bases are TGTGCCTGGAACGCCGTCGCGGGAGGTGTAGACTATGGCTACACCTTC. Protein product: CAWNAVAGGVDYGYTF.

V is TRBV7-9 and J is TRBJ1-6, with D maybe TRBD1 (6 bases). The CDR3 loop spans 17 amino acids. Trimming took off 4 bases at V and 3 bases at J, with 16 bases between the two ends. CDR1 and CDR2 from the germline V gene are SEHNR and FQNEAQ (reference sequence). The CDR3 region is CASSSGDGGRYNSPLHF. For the CDR3, the DNA is TGTGCCAGCAGCTCGGGGGACGGGGGGCGCTATAATTCACCCCTCCACTTT.

This clone was counted a few times. The chain is built from TRBV20-1 and TRBJ2-7; 7 bases line up with TRBD2. Looked up from germline, CDR1 is DFQATT and CDR2 is SNEGSKA (reference sequence). CDR3 length: 17 amino acids. V shed 3 bases and J 6 bases; nucleotides not matched to a gene: 20. Here the CDR3 reads CSASPVAGVTLGSEQYF. The CDR3 coding sequence is TGCAGTGCTAGTCCGGTGGCGGGGGTCACCTTAGGCTCCGAGCAGTACTTC.

This chain connects TRBV30 to TRBJ1-2; TRBD1 agrees at 7 bases. The CDR3 loop spans 15 amino acids. CDR1 and CDR2 (germline): GTSNPN, SVGIG (reference sequence). V shed 3 bases, J shed 5 bases, and the junction held 12 bases outside the gene matches. CDR3 coding DNA: TGTGCCTGGAGAGAAGGGACAGAGGATCAATATGGCTACACCTTC. Amino acid sequence: CAWREGTEDQYGYTF. The variable domain in full, with the rest retrieved from reference TRBV30 and TRBJ1-2, is SQTIHQWPATLVQPVGSPLSLECTVEGTSNPNLYWYRQAAGRGLQLLFYSVGIGQISSEVPQNLSASRPQDRQFILSSKKLLLSDSGFYLCAWREGTEDQYGYTFGSGTRLTVV.